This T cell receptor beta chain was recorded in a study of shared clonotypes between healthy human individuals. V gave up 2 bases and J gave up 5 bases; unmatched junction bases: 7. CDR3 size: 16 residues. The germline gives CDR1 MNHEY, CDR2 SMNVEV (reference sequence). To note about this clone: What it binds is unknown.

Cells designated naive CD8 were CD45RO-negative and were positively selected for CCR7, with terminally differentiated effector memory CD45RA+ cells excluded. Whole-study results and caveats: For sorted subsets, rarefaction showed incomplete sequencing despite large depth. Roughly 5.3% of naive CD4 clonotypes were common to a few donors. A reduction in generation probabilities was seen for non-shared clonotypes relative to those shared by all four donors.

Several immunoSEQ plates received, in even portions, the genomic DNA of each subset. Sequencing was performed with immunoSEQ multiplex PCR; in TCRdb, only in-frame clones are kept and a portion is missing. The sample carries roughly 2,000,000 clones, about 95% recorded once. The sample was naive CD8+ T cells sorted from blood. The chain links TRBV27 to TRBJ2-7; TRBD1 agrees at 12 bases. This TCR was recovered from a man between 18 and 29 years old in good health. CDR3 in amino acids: CASSLSGGTGGDEQYF. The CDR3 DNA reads TGTGCCAGCAGTTTAAGTGGGGGGACAGGGGGCGACGAGCAGTACTTC.